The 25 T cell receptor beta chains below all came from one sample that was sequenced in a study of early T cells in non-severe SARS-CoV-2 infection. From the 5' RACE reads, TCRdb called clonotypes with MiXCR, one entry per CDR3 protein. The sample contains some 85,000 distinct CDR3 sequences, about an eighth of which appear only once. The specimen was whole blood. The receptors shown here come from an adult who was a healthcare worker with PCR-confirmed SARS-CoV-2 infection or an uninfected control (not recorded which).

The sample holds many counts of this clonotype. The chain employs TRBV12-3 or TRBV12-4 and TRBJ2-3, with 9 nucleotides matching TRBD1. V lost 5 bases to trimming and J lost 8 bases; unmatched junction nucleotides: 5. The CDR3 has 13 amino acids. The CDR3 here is CASSPDRGGTQYF. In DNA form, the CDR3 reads TGTGCCAGCAGTCCCGACAGGGGGGGTACGCAGTATTTT.

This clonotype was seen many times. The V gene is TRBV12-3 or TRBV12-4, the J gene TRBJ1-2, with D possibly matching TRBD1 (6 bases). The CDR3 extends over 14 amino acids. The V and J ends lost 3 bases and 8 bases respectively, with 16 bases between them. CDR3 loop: CASSLTRGSQGYTF. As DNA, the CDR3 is TGTGCCAGCAGTTTGACCAGGGGATCCCAAGGCTACACCTTC.

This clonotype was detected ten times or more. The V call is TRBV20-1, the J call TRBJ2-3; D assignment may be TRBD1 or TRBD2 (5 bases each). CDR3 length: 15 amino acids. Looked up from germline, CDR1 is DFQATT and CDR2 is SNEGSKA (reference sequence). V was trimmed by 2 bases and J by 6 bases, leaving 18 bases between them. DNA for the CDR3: TGCAGTGCTAGACAAAGGGACGGAGGTGGGGATACGCAGTATTTT. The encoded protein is CSARQRDGGGDTQYF.

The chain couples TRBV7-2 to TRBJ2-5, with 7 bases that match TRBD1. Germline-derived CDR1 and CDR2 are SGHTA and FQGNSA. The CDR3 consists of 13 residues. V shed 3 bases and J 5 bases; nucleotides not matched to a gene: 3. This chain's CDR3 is CASSLDRSETQYF. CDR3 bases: TGTGCCAGCAGCTTGGACAGGAGCGAGACCCAGTACTTC.

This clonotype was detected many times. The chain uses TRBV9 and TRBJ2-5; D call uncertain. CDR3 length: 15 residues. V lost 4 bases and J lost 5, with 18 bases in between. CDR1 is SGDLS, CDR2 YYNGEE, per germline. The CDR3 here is CASSSSLGAAETQYF. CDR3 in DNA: TGTGCCAGCAGCTCCTCGCTTGGAGCTGCGGAGACCCAGTACTTC.

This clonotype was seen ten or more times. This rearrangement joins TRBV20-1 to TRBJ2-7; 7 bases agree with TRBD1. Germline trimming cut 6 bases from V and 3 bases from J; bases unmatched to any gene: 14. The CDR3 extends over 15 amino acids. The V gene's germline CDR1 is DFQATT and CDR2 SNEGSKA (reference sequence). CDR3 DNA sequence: TGCAGTGCCGCCCGGCCTACGGGACAGAACTACGAGCAGTACTTC. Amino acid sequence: CSAARPTGQNYEQYF.

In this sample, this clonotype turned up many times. DNA for the CDR3: TGTGCCAGCAAGTCCCTCTCCTATAATTCACCCCTCCACTTT. Translating gives CASKSLSYNSPLHF. The V call is TRBV21-1, the J call TRBJ1-6. TRBV21-1 is a pseudogene segment. The CDR3 is 14 residues long.

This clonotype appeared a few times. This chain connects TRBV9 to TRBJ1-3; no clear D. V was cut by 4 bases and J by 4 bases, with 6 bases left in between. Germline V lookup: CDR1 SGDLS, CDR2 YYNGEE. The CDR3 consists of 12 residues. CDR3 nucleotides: TGTGCCAGCAGCCCGACAGGAAACACCATATATTTT. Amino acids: CASSPTGNTIYF.

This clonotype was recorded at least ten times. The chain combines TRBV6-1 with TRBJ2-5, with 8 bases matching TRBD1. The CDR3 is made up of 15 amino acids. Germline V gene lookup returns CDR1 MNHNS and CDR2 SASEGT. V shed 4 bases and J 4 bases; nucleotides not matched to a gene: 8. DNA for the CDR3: TGTGCCAGCAGTGTTGGGACAGGCCTTCGAGAGACCCAGTACTTC. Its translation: CASSVGTGLRETQYF.

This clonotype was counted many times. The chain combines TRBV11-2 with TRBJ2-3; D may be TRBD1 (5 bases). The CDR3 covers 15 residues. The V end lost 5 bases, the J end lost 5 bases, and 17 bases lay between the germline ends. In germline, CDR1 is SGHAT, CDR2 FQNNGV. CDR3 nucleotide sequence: TGTGCCAGCAGCAGCAAGGGGCGCCTCAGAGATACGCAGTATTTT. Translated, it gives CASSSKGRLRDTQYF. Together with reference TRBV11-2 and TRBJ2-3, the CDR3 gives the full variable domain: EAGVAQSPRYKIIEKRQSVAFWCNPISGHATLYWYQQILGQGPKLLIQFQNNGVVDDSQLPKDRFSAERLKGVDSTLKIQPAKLEDSAVYLCASSSKGRLRDTQYFGPGTRLTVL.

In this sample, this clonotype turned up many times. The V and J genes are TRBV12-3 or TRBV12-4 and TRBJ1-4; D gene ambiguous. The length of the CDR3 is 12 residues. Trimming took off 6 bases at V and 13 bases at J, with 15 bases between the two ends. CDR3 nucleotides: TGTGCCAGCAGGACCCCGGGGAGCAGACTGTTTTTT. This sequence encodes CASRTPGSRLFF.

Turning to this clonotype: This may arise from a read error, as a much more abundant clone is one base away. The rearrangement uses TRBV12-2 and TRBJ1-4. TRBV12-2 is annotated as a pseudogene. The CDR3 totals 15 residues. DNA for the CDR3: TGTGCAAGTCGCTTAGACGGGGAAGGGAACGAAAAACTGTTTTTT. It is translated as CASRLDGEGNEKLFF.

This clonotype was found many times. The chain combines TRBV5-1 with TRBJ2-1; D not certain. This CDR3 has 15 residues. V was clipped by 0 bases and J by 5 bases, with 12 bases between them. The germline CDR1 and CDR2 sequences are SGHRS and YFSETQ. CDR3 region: CASSLGANRNNEQFF. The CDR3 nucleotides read TGCGCCAGCAGCTTGGGAGCAAACAGAAACAATGAGCAGTTCTTC.

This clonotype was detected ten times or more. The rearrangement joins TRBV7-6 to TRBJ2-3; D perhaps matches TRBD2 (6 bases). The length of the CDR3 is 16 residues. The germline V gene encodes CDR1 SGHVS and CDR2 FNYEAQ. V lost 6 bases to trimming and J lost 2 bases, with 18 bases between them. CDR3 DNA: TGTGCCAGCAGTTCCTCTGGAGGGCTCTCCACAGATACGCAGTATTTT. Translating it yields CASSSSGGLSTDTQYF. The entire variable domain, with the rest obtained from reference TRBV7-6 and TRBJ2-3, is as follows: GAGVSQSPRYKVTKRGQDVALRCDPISGHVSLYWYRQALGQGPEFLTYFNYEAQQDKSGLPNDRFSAERPEGSISTLTIQRTEQRDSAMYRCASSSSGGLSTDTQYFGPGTRLTVL.

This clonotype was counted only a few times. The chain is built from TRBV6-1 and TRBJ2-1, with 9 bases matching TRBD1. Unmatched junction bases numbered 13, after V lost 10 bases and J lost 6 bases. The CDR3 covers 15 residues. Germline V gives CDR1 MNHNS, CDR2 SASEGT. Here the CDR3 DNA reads TGTGCCACCACCCGGACAGGGGAGCTTAGCAATGAGCAGTTCTTC. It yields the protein CATTRTGELSNEQFF.

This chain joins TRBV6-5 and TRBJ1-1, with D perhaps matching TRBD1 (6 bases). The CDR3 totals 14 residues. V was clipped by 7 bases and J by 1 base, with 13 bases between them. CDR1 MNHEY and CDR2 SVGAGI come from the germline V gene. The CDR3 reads CASTYRGANTEAFF. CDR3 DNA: TGTGCCAGCACCTACCGGGGGGCGAACACTGAAGCTTTCTTT.

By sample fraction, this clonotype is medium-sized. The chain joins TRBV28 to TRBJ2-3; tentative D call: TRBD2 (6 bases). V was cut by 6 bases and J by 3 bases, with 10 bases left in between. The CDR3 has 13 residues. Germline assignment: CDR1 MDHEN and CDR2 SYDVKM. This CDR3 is CASSPGGTDTQYF. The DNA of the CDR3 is TGTGCCAGCAGCCCTGGGGGGACAGATACGCAGTATTTT.

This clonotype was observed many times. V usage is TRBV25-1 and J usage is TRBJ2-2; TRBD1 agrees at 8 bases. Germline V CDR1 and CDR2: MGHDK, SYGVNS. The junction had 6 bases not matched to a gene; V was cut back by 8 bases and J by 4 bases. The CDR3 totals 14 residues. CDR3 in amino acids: CASAGTGVTGELFF. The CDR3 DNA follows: TGTGCCAGCGCCGGGACAGGAGTCACCGGGGAGCTGTTTTTT.

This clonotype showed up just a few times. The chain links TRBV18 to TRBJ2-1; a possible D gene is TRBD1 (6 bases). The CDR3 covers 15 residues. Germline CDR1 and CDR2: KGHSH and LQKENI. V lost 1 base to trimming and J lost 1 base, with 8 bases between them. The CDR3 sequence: CASSPRDKSYNEQFF. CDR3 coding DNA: TGTGCCAGCTCACCACGGGACAAATCCTACAATGAGCAGTTCTTC.

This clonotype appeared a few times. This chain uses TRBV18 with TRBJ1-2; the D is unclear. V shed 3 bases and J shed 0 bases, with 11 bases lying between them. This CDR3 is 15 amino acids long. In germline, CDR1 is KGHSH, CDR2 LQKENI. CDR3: CASSPLEDANYGYTF. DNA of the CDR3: TGTGCCAGCTCACCCCTCGAGGACGCTAACTATGGCTACACCTTC. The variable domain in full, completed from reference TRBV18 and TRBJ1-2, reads NAGVMQNPRHLVRRRGQEARLRCSPMKGHSHVYWYRQLPEEGLKFMVYLQKENIIDESGMPKERFSAEFPKEGPSILRIQQVVRGDSAAYFCASSPLEDANYGYTFGSGTRLTVV.

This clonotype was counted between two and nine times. In DNA, the CDR3 is TGCGCCAGCAGCCAAGATAACGGGGCATACAATGAGCAGTTCTTC. It encodes CASSQDNGAYNEQFF. The chain employs TRBV4-1 and TRBJ2-1, with D perhaps being TRBD1 or TRBD2 (5 bases each). CDR1 is MGHRA and CDR2 is YSYEKL in the germline V gene. The CDR3 spans 15 residues. The V end was cut by 0 bases, the J end by 4 bases, with 10 bases between.

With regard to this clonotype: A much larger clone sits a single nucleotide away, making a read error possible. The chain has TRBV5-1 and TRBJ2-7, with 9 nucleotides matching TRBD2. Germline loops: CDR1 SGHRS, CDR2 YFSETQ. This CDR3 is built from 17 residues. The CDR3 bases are TGCACCAGCAGCTTGGATGCGGGGGGGTATTTATCCTACGAGCAGTACTTC. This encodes CTSSLDAGGYLSYEQYF.

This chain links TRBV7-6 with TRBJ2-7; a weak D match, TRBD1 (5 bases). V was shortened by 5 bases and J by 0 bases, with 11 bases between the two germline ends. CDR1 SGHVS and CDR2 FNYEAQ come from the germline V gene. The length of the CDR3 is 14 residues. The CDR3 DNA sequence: TGTGCCAGCAGCCCGGACAAGTTCTCCTACGAGCAGTACTTC. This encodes CASSPDKFSYEQYF.

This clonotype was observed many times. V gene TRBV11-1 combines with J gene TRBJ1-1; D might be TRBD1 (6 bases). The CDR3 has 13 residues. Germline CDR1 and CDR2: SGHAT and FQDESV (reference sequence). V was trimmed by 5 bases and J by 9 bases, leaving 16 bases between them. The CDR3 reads CASSRTELMKAFF. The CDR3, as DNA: TGTGCCAGCAGCAGGACAGAGCTTATGAAAGCTTTCTTT.

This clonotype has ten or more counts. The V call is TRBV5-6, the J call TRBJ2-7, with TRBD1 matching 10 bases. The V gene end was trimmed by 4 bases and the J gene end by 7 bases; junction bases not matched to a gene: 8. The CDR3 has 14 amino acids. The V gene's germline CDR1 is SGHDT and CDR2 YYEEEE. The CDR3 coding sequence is TGTGCCAGCAGCAGGGACAGGGGTTCGGGTGAGCAGTACTTC. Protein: CASSRDRGSGEQYF.